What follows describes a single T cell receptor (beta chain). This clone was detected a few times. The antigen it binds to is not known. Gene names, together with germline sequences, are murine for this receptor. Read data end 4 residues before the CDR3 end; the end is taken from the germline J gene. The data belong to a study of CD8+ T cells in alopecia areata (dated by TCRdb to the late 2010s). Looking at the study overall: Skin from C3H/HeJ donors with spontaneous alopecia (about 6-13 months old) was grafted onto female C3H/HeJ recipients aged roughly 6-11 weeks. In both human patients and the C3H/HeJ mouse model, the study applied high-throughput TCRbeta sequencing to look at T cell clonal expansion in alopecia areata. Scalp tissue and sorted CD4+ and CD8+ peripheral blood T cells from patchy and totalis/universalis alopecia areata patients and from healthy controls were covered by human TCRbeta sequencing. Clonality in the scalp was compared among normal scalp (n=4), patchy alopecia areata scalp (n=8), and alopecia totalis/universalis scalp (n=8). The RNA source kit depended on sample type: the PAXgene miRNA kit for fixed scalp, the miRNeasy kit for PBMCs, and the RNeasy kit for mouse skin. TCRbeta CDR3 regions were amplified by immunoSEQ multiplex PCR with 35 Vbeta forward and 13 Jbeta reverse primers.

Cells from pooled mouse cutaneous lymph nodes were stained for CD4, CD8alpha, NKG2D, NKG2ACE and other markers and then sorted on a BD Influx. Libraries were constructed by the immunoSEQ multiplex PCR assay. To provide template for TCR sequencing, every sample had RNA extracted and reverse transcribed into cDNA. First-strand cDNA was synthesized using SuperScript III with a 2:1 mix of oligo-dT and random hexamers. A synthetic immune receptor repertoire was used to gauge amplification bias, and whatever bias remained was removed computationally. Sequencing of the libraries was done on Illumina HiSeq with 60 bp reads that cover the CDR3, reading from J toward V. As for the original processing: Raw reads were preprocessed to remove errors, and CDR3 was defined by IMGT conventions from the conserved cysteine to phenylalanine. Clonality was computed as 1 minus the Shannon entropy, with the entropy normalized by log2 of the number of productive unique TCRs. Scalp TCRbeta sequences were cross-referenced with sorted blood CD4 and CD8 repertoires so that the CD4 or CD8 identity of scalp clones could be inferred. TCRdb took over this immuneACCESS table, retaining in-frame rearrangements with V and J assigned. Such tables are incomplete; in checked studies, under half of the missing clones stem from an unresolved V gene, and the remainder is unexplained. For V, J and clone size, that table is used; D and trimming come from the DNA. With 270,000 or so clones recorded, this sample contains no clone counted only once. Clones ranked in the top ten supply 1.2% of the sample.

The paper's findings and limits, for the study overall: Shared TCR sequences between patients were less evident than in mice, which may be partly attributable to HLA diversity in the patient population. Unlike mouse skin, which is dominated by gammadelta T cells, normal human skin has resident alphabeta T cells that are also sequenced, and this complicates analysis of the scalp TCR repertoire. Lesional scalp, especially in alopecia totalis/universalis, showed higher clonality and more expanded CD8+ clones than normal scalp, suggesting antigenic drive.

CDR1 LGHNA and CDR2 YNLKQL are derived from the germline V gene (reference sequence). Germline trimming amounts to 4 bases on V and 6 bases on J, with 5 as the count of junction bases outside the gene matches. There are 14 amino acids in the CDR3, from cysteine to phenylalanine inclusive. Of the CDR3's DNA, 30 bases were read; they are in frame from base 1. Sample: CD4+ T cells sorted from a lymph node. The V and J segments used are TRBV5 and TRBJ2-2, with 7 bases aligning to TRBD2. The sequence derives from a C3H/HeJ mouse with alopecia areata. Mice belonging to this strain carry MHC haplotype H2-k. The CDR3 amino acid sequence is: CASSRIGTAGQLYF. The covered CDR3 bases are TGTGCCAGCAGCCGCATCGGGACTGCCGGG.